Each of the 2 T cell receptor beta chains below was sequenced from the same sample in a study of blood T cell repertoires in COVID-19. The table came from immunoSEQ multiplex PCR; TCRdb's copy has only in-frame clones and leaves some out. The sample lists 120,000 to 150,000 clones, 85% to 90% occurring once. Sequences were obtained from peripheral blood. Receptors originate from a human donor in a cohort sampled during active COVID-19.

The CDR3 DNA sequence: TGTGCCAGCATTGTCGGCCAATCCCAGGCTCATGGCTACACCTTC. Translating it yields CASIVGQSQAHGYTF. This sequence joins TRBV6-5 and TRBJ1-2; D is unclear. Germline V gene sequence: CDR1 MNHEY, CDR2 SVGAGI. CDR3 length: 15 amino acids. The germline V and J ends were trimmed by 7 bases and 6 bases, with 21 bases remaining between them.

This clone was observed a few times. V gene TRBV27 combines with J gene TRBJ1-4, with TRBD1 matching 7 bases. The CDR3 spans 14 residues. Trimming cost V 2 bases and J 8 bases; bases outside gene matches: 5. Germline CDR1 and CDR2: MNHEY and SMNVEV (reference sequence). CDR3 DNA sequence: TGTGCCAGCAGTTTAAGTCAGGGGGAGGAAAAACTGTTTTTT. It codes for CASSLSQGEEKLFF.